Each of the 31 T cell receptor beta chains below was sequenced from the same sample in a study of cytomegalovirus exposure and HLA in healthy donors. Profiling relied on immunoSEQ multiplex PCR, and the TCRdb table lists in-frame clones only, not all of them. Of tens of thousands of clones in the sample, around nine tenths were seen once. Sequencing input: PBMCs. Source of these receptors: a man aged 18 to 29 in good health and CMV-seronegative.

The chain links TRBV27 to TRBJ2-5, with TRBD1 matching over 9 bases. CDR1 is MNHEY, CDR2 SMNVEV, per germline (reference sequence). This CDR3 has 16 amino acids. V dropped 5 bases and J dropped 3; count of bases not matched to a gene: 10. The CDR3 sequence is CASSPGQGWHEETQYF. DNA for the CDR3: TGTGCCAGCAGTCCGGGACAGGGATGGCACGAAGAGACCCAGTACTTC.

This chain joins TRBV18 and TRBJ2-1; D is ambiguous. The CDR3 has 15 amino acids. The germline CDR1 and CDR2 sequences are KGHSH and LQKENI. Deletions cut 3 bases from V and 0 bases from J, with 9 bases between. CDR3 sequence: CASSPSPSSYNEQFF. For the CDR3, the DNA is TGTGCCAGCTCACCCTCGCCCAGCTCCTACAATGAGCAGTTCTTC.

The V call is TRBV9, the J call TRBJ1-1, with a weak D call TRBD1 (5 bases). With 0 bases removed from V and 3 bases from J, the gap between germline ends came to 9 bases. CDR1 and CDR2 from the germline V gene are SGDLS and YYNGEE. There are 14 residues in the CDR3. CDR3 nucleotides: TGTGCCAGCAGCGTAGTGGTAGGGGACACTGAAGCTTTCTTT. Its protein is CASSVVVGDTEAFF.

The chain links TRBV6-1 to TRBJ1-1; possible D gene TRBD1, 6 bases. The germline V gene has CDR1 MNHNS and CDR2 SASEGT. Trimming left V 5 bases short and J 11 bases short, with 21 bases between. The CDR3 spans 14 residues. The CDR3 DNA sequence: TGTGCCAGCAGTCCTTCAACAGGGACGCGACCTGCTTTCTTT. Residues: CASSPSTGTRPAFF.

This rearrangement joins TRBV28 to TRBJ2-1; TRBD2 aligns across 8 bases. The V and J ends lost 6 bases and 5 bases, in that order; junction bases with no gene match: 6. This CDR3 has 14 residues. Germline assignment: CDR1 MDHEN and CDR2 SYDVKM. The CDR3 here is CASSPAGVNNEQFF. For the CDR3, the DNA is TGTGCCAGCAGCCCAGCGGGAGTCAACAATGAGCAGTTCTTC. Combining the CDR3 with reference TRBV28 and TRBJ2-1 gives the whole variable domain DVKVTQSSRYLVKRTGEKVFLECVQDMDHENMFWYRQDPGLGLRLIYFSYDVKMKEKGDIPEGYSVSREKKERFSLILESASTNQTSMYLCASSPAGVNNEQFFGPGTRLTVL.

This rearrangement joins TRBV6-6 to TRBJ2-5; no clear D. Germline V gene sequence: CDR1 MNHNY, CDR2 SVGAGI (reference sequence). The CDR3 has 12 amino acids. V lost 0 bases, J lost 11 bases, and 10 bases lay in between. The CDR3 region has the DNA TGTGCCAGCAGTTACTCGGGTGCTAGGCAGTACTTC. It encodes CASSYSGARQYF.

The chain employs TRBV21-1 and TRBJ2-3; the D call in the table, TRBD1, was not verified against the DNA. TRBV21-1 is an annotated pseudogene. CDR3 length equals 16 residues. The CDR3 DNA reads TGTGCCAGCAACCCTCGACAGGTCCATTGGGGAGATACGCAGTATTTT. Translating it yields CASNPRQVHWGDTQYF.

This chain links TRBV28 with TRBJ2-7, with 9 bases that match TRBD1. J lost 6 bases, V lost 7 bases, and 13 bases had no gene match. The CDR3 is 15 residues long. The germline V gene encodes CDR1 MDHEN and CDR2 SYDVKM. Here the CDR3 reads CASTRGRTGDSEQYF. CDR3 nucleotide sequence: TGTGCCAGCACCCGAGGGAGGACAGGGGACAGCGAGCAGTACTTC.

The rearrangement joins TRBV28 to TRBJ2-7; 11 nucleotides align to TRBD2. Germline V gene lookup returns CDR1 MDHEN and CDR2 SYDVKM. This CDR3 comprises 13 residues. J was trimmed by 2 bases and V by 11 bases; bases with no gene match: 5. CDR3 bases: TGTGCCTCCTTGACTAGCGGGACCTACGAGCAGTACTTC. It codes for CASLTSGTYEQYF. Full variable domain (missing parts from reference TRBV28 and TRBJ2-7): DVKVTQSSRYLVKRTGEKVFLECVQDMDHENMFWYRQDPGLGLRLIYFSYDVKMKEKGDIPEGYSVSREKKERFSLILESASTNQTSMYLCASLTSGTYEQYFGPGTRLTVT.

The J gene is TRBJ2-5, the V gene TRBV11-2, with 10 bases aligning to TRBD1. In germline, CDR1 is SGHAT, CDR2 FQNNGV. This CDR3 has 16 amino acids. The junction had 5 bases not matched to a gene; V was cut back by 2 bases and J by 2 bases. As DNA, the CDR3 is TGTGCCAGCAGCTTACTGACAGGGGGCCCTCAAGAGACCCAGTACTTC. As protein: CASSLLTGGPQETQYF. The full variable domain, completed using reference TRBV11-2 and TRBJ2-5, is EAGVAQSPRYKIIEKRQSVAFWCNPISGHATLYWYQQILGQGPKLLIQFQNNGVVDDSQLPKDRFSAERLKGVDSTLKIQPAKLEDSAVYLCASSLLTGGPQETQYFGPGTRLLVL.

This chain connects TRBV9 to TRBJ1-2, with TRBD1 identical over 8 bases. CDR1 and CDR2 (germline): SGDLS, YYNGEE. The CDR3 is 17 residues long. V was pared by 0 bases and J by 7 bases, with 14 bases of the junction left unmatched. CDR3 sequence: CASSVALIRTGQGGYTF. The CDR3, as DNA: TGTGCCAGCAGCGTAGCCCTTATCCGGACAGGGCAAGGTGGCTACACCTTC.

The chain links TRBV6-5 to TRBJ2-2, with a possible D match to TRBD2 (5 bases). CDR1 and CDR2 from the germline V gene are MNHEY and SVGAGI. V was cut by 5 bases and J by 5 bases, with 15 bases left in between. CDR3 length equals 15 residues. In DNA form, the CDR3 reads TGTGCCAGCAGTCAAACCGGGGATCGAACCGGGGAGCTGTTTTTT. Residues: CASSQTGDRTGELFF.

The chain employs TRBV6-4 and TRBJ2-2, with D perhaps matching TRBD1 (6 bases). This CDR3 region has 13 residues. Trimming took off 4 bases at V and 5 bases at J, with 8 bases between the two ends. Germline values: CDR1 MRHNA, CDR2 SNTAGT. CDR3 protein: CASSATGTGELFF. The DNA of the CDR3 is TGTGCCAGCAGTGCGACAGGTACCGGGGAGCTGTTTTTT.

The chain links TRBV7-9 to TRBJ2-3; TRBD2 is a possible D gene (6 bases). Trimming pared 2 bases from V and 2 bases from J, leaving 14 bases between. CDR3 length: 16 residues. Germline V lookup: CDR1 SEHNR, CDR2 FQNEAQ (reference sequence). The CDR3 reads CASSLTAGSHTDTQYF. CDR3 DNA sequence: TGTGCCAGCAGCTTAACGGCGGGATCTCACACAGATACGCAGTATTTT.

The genes are TRBV7-3 and TRBJ2-5; 7 positions match TRBD1. Germline trimming cut 5 bases from V and 8 bases from J; bases unmatched to any gene: 14. CDR1 and CDR2 from the germline V gene are SGHTA and FQGTGA. The CDR3 extends over 15 amino acids. DNA of the CDR3: TGTGCCAGCAGCCCCGGACAGGCCCTATACGAAACCCAGTACTTC. Protein sequence: CASSPGQALYETQYF. The full variable domain, rest sourced from reference TRBV7-3 and TRBJ2-5, is GAGVSQTPSNKVTEKGKYVELRCDPISGHTALYWYRQSLGQGPEFLIYFQGTGAADDSGLPNDRFFAVRPEGSVSTLKIQRTERGDSAVYLCASSPGQALYETQYFGPGTRLLVL.

The V call is TRBV14, the J call TRBJ2-5; 15 nucleotides align to TRBD2. Germline CDR1 and CDR2: SGHDN and FVKESK. This CDR3 is 15 amino acids long. The trim removed 5 bases at V and 2 bases at J, leaving 0 bases unmatched. The DNA for the CDR3 is TGTGCCAGCAGCGGACTAGCGGGAGGGCAAGAGACCCAGTACTTC. Translation: CASSGLAGGQETQYF. The entire variable domain, with the rest obtained from reference TRBV14 and TRBJ2-5, is as follows: EAGVTQFPSHSVIEKGQTVTLRCDPISGHDNLYWYRRVMGKEIKFLLHFVKESKQDESGMPNNRFLAERTGGTYSTLKVQPAELEDSGVYFCASSGLAGGQETQYFGPGTRLLVL.

V usage is TRBV15 and J usage is TRBJ2-3; D call uncertain. Germline CDR1 reads LNHNV; CDR2 reads YYDKDF (reference sequence). This CDR3 is built from 15 residues. V dropped 1 base and J dropped 1 base, with 9 bases sitting between them. The CDR3 here is CATSRVGSGTDTQYF. Here the CDR3 DNA reads TGTGCCACCAGCAGAGTAGGAAGCGGCACAGATACGCAGTATTTT. The full variable domain, rest sourced from reference TRBV15 and TRBJ2-3, is DAMVIQNPRYQVTQFGKPVTLSCSQTLNHNVMYWYQQKSSQAPKLLFHYYDKDFNNEADTPDNFQSRRPNTSFCFLDIRSPGLGDTAMYLCATSRVGSGTDTQYFGPGTRLTVL.

The chain is built from TRBV6-5 and TRBJ1-2; the match to TRBD1 covers 7 bases. The J segment lost 6 bases and the V segment lost 0 bases, leaving 10 bases of the junction unmatched. The germline V gene encodes CDR1 MNHEY and CDR2 SVGAGI. This CDR3 has 16 amino acids. CDR3 residues: CASSYSNIGGADGYTF. The CDR3 DNA reads TGTGCCAGCAGTTACTCGAACATAGGGGGCGCGGATGGCTACACCTTC.

The chain links TRBV9 to TRBJ2-5, with D possibly TRBD1 on 6 matching bases. Trimming removed 3 bases at V and 2 bases at J, with 8 bases between. In germline, CDR1 is SGDLS, CDR2 YYNGEE. The CDR3 totals 13 residues. The DNA for the CDR3 is TGTGCCAGCAGCGCGGACAGACAAGAGACCCAGTACTTC. It encodes CASSADRQETQYF.

The rearrangement uses TRBV20-1 and TRBJ1-2; D is perhaps TRBD1 (5 bases). The germline CDR1 and CDR2 sequences are DFQATT and SNEGSKA (reference sequence). The CDR3 totals 8 residues. V was clipped by 6 bases and J by 14 bases, with 10 bases between them. CDR3 DNA sequence: TGCAGTGCCCCCGGGACTACCTTC. Its translation: CSAPGTTF.

The chain combines TRBV2 with TRBJ1-3; D not resolved. This CDR3 spans 13 amino acids. CDR1 and CDR2 (germline): SNHLY, FYNNEI. Trimming took 4 bases from V and 4 from J, leaving 8 bases between them. The CDR3 DNA reads TGTGCCAGCAGTGTAGATCCCGGAAACACCATATATTTT. Protein: CASSVDPGNTIYF.

This chain uses TRBV12-2 with TRBJ2-7; no DNA check was done on the table's D call, TRBD1. TRBV12-2 is shown as a pseudogene. The CDR3 has 14 amino acids. The CDR3 loop is CASRGWLGTYEQYF. CDR3 sequence (DNA): TGTGCAAGTCGTGGATGGCTGGGCACCTACGAGCAGTACTTC.

The chain carries TRBV6-5 and TRBJ2-4; D perhaps matches TRBD2 (6 bases). CDR3 length: 11 residues. In germline, CDR1 is MNHEY, CDR2 SVGAGI. Trimming left V 6 bases short and J 9 bases short, with 9 bases between. DNA of the CDR3: TGTGCCAGCAGCCCCGGGAGCATTCAGTACTTC. Its translation: CASSPGSIQYF.

J is TRBJ1-2 and V is TRBV10-3; no firm D call. CDR1 is ENHRY, CDR2 SYGVKD, per germline. CDR3 length: 18 residues. V lost 2 bases and J lost 3, with 22 bases in between. CDR3 region: CAISEAIPVKLRDYGYTF. The DNA of the CDR3 is TGTGCCATCAGTGAGGCTATACCCGTTAAACTCCGCGACTATGGCTACACCTTC.

The J gene is TRBJ2-7, the V gene TRBV4-1; tentatively, D is TRBD2 (6 bases). Looked up from germline, CDR1 is MGHRA and CDR2 is YSYEKL. V was shortened by 0 bases and J by 4 bases, with 13 bases between the two germline ends. CDR3 size: 15 residues. The DNA of the CDR3 is TGCGCCAGCAGCCAAGAGGACTACAAAACATACGAGCAGTACTTC. As protein: CASSQEDYKTYEQYF.

V gene TRBV5-1 combines with J gene TRBJ2-5; the D gene is possibly TRBD2 (5 bases). The V and J ends lost 4 bases and 3 bases respectively, with 19 bases between them. CDR1 is SGHRS, CDR2 YFSETQ, per germline. This CDR3 region has 16 residues. The CDR3 DNA sequence: TGCGCCAGCAGCAGCATATCCGGGAATCCGAAAGAGACCCAGTACTTC. Protein product: CASSSISGNPKETQYF.

This sequence joins TRBV6-1 and TRBJ2-3; a weak D match, TRBD1 (6 bases). CDR3 size: 14 residues. V lost 8 bases and J 2 bases, leaving 14 bases between the germline ends. Germline V CDR1 and CDR2: MNHNS, SASEGT. CDR3 DNA: TGTGCCAGCGTGTCCAGGGGCTACACAGATACGCAGTATTTT. The encoded protein is CASVSRGYTDTQYF.

The chain's CDR3 is CASSTYGQGETQYF. Written as DNA, the CDR3 is TGTGCCAGTAGTACCTATGGACAGGGGGAGACCCAGTACTTC. This sequence joins TRBV19 and TRBJ2-5, with 9 bases lining up with TRBD1. The CDR3 has 14 amino acids. Per the germline V gene, CDR1 is LNHDA and CDR2 is SQIVND (reference sequence). The trim removed 4 bases at V and 5 bases at J, leaving 5 bases unmatched.

The chain has TRBV5-8 and TRBJ1-2; TRBD1 might be the D (5 bases). V shed 3 bases and J shed 8 bases, with 23 bases lying between them. The CDR3 totals 16 residues. The germline CDR1 and CDR2 sequences are SGHTS and YDEGEE. In nucleotides, the CDR3 is TGTGCCAGCAGCTCCCGGACGGACAACTATGCTATGGGCTACACCTTC. Translation gives CASSSRTDNYAMGYTF.

This clone appeared a few times. The genes are TRBV15 and TRBJ2-3; D is ambiguous. This CDR3 region has 14 residues. CDR1 LNHNV and CDR2 YYDKDF come from the germline V gene (reference sequence). The V gene lost 1 base and the J gene lost 3 bases, with 8 bases spanning the gap. The CDR3 here is CATSRALETDTQYF. The CDR3 DNA reads TGTGCCACCAGCAGAGCCTTGGAGACAGATACGCAGTATTTT. Drawing the rest from reference TRBV15 and TRBJ2-3, the complete variable domain is DAMVIQNPRYQVTQFGKPVTLSCSQTLNHNVMYWYQQKSSQAPKLLFHYYDKDFNNEADTPDNFQSRRPNTSFCFLDIRSPGLGDTAMYLCATSRALETDTQYFGPGTRLTVL.

This chain uses TRBV7-9 with TRBJ2-1, with 8 bases identical to TRBD2. The junction had 18 bases not matched to a gene; V was cut back by 1 base and J by 13 bases. Germline CDR1 SEHNR, CDR2 FQNEAQ (reference sequence). The CDR3 spans 17 residues. CDR3 region: CASSLGSSGTSSYPQFF. CDR3 DNA sequence: TGTGCCAGCAGCTTAGGGAGTAGCGGGACGAGCTCCTATCCCCAGTTCTTC.